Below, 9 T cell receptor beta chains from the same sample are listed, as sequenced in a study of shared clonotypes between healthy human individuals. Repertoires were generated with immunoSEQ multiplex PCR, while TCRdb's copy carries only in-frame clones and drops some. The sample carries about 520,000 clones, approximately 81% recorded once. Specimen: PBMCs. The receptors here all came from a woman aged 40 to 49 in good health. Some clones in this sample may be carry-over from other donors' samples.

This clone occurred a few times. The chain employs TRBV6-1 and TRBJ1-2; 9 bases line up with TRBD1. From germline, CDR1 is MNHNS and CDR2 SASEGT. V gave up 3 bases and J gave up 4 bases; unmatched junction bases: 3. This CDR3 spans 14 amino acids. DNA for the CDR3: TGTGCCAGCAGTGAGGGACAGGGAACCTATGGCTACACCTTC. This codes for CASSEGQGTYGYTF.

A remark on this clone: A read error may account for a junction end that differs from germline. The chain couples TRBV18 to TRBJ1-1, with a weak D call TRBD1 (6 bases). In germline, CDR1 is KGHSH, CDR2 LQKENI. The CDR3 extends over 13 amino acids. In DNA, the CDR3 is TGTGCCACCTCAGGGGAGGGACGAACTGAAGCTTTCTTT. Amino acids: CATSGEGRTEAFF.

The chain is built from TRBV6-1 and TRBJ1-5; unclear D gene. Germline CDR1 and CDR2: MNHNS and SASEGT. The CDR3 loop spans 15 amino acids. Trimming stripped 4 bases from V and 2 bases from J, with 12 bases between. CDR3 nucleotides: TGTGCCAGCAGTGTGTCCTTTGGGCGCAATCAGCCCCAGCATTTT. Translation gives CASSVSFGRNQPQHF.

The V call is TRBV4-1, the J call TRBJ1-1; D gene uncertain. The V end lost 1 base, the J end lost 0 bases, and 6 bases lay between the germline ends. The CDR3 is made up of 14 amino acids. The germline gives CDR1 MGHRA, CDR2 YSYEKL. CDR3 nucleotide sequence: TGCGCCAGCAGCCAAGTTGGCATGAACACTGAAGCTTTCTTT. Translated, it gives CASSQVGMNTEAFF.

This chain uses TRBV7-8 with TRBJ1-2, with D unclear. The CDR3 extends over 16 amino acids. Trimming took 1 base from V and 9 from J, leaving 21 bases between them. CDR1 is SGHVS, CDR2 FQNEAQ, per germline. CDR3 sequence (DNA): TGTGCCAGCAGCTTAGTTTGGGATAGAGCCATAAGTAGCTACACCTTC. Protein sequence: CASSLVWDRAISSYTF.

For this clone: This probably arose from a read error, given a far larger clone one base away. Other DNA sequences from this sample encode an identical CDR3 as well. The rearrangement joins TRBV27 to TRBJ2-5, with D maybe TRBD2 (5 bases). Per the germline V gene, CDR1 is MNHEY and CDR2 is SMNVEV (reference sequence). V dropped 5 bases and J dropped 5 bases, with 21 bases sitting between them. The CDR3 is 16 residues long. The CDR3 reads CASSSPLAGALETQYF. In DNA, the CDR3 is TGTGCCAGCAGTAGTCCTCTAGCTGGAGCCTTGGAGACCCAGTACTTC.

For the CDR3, the DNA is TGTGCCAGCGGGGCACCATATAGCAATCAGCCCCAGCATTTT. This translates into CASGAPYSNQPQHF. The chain joins TRBV6-1 to TRBJ1-5; D might be TRBD1 (5 bases). Between the trimmed V and J ends, which lost 8 bases and 0 bases, there was a span of 11 bases. The CDR3 has 14 amino acids. Per germline, CDR1 MNHNS and CDR2 SASEGT.

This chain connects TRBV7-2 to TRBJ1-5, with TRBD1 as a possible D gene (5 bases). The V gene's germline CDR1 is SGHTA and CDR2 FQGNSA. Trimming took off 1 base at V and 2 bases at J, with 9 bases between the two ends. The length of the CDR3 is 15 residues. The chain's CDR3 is CASSLDRGGNQPQHF. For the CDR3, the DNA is TGTGCCAGCAGCTTAGATCGAGGGGGCAATCAGCCCCAGCATTTT.

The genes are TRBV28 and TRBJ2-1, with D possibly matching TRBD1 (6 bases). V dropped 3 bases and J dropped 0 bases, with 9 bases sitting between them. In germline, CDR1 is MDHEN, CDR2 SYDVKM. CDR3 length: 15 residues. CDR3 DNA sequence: TGTGCCAGCAGTTTGGCGGACAGCTCCTACAATGAGCAGTTCTTC. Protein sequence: CASSLADSSYNEQFF.